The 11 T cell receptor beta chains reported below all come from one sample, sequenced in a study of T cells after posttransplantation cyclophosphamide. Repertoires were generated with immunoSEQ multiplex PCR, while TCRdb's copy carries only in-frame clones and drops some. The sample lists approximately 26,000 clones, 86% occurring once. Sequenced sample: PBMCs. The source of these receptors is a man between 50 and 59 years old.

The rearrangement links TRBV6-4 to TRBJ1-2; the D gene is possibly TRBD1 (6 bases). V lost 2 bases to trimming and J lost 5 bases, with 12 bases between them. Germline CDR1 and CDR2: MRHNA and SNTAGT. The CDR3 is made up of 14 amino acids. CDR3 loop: CASSDRRTEYGYTF. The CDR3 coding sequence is TGTGCCAGCAGTGACCGGAGGACAGAGTATGGCTACACCTTC.

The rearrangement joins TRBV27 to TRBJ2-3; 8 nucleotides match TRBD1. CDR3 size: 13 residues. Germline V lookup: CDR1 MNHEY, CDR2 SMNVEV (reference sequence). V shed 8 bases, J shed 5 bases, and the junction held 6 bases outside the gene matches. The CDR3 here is CASVDRGIDTQYF. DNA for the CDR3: TGTGCCAGCGTAGACAGGGGCATAGATACGCAGTATTTT.

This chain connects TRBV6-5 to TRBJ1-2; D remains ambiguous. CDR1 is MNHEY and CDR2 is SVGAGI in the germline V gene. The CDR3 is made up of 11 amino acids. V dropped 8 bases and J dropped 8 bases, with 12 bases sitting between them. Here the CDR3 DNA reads TGTGCCAGCGGGAGGGAAGGCGGCTACACCTTC. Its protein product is CASGREGGYTF.

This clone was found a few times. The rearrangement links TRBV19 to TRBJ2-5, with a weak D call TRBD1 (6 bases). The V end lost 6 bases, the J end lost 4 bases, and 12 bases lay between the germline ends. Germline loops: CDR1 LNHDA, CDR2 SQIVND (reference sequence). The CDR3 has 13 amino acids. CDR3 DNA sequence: TGTGCCAGTAGACAGAGGACAGTAGAGACCCAGTACTTC. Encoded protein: CASRQRTVETQYF.

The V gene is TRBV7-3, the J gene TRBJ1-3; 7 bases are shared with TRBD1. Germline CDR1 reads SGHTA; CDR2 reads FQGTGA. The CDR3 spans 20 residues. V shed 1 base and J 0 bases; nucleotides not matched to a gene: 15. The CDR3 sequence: CASSLIGDRTGFFSGNTIYF. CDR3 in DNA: TGTGCCAGCAGCTTAATAGGGGATCGGACAGGTTTTTTCTCTGGAAACACCATATATTTT.

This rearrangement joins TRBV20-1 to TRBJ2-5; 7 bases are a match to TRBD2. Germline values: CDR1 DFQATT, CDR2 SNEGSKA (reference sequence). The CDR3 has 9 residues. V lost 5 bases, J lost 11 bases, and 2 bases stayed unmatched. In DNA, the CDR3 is TGCAGTGCTGCGGGGGAGCAGTACTTC. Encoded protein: CSAAGEQYF.

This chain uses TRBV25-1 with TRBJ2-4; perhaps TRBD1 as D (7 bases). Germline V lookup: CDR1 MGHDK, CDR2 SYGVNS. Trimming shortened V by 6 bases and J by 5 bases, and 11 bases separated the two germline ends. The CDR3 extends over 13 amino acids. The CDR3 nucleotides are TGTGCCAGCAGCAGGGGGGCAGAAAACATTCAGTACTTC. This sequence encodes CASSRGAENIQYF. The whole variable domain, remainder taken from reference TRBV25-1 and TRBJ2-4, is EADIYQTPRYLVIGTGKKITLECSQTMGHDKMYWYQQDPGMELHLIHYSYGVNSTEKGDLSSESTVSRIRTEHFPLTLESARPSHTSQYLCASSRGAENIQYFGAGTRLSVL.

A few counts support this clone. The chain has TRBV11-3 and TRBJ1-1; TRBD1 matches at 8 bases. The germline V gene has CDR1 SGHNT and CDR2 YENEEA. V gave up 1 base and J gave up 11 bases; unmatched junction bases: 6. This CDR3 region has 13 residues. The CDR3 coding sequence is TGTGCCAGCAGCTTAGGGGACAGGAAAGAGGCTTTCTTT. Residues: CASSLGDRKEAFF.

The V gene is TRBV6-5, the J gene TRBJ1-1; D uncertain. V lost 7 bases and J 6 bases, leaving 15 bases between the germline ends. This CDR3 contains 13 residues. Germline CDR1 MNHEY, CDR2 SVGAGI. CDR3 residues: CASTKTGYSEAFF. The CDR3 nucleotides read TGTGCCAGCACTAAAACGGGATACTCTGAAGCTTTCTTT.

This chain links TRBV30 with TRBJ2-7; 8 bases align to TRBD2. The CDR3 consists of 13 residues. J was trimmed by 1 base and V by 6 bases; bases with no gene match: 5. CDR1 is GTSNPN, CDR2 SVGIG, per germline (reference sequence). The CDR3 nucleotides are TGTGCCTGTTCCCCGGGGGGGTCCTACGAGCAGTACTTC. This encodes CACSPGGSYEQYF. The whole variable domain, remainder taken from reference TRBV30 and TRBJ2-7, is SQTIHQWPATLVQPVGSPLSLECTVEGTSNPNLYWYRQAAGRGLQLLFYSVGIGQISSEVPQNLSASRPQDRQFILSSKKLLLSDSGFYLCACSPGGSYEQYFGPGTRLTVT.

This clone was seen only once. The CDR3 reads CASSLARGSEAFF. The CDR3 DNA follows: TGTGCCAGCAGCTTAGCGCGGGGGAGTGAAGCTTTCTTT. The rearrangement links TRBV7-8 to TRBJ1-1; D may be TRBD1 (5 bases). The CDR3 extends over 13 amino acids. Per germline, CDR1 SGHVS and CDR2 FQNEAQ. Trimming pared 0 bases from V and 7 bases from J, leaving 9 bases between.